Sequencing of this T cell receptor (beta chain) was carried out in a study of blood T cell repertoires in COVID-19. Germline V gene data show CDR1 as LNHDA and CDR2 as SQIVND (reference sequence). This CDR3 has 15 residues. V was cut by 8 bases and J by 8 bases, with 22 bases left in between. Produced via immunoSEQ multiplex PCR; TCRdb's table is partial and in-frame only. The sample comprises 250,000 or so clones, 86% of which are singletons, and approximately 9.7% rests with the top ten. The clonotype originates from a man in his forties with active or convalescent COVID-19. Sequencing was performed on peripheral blood. V and J are TRBV19 and TRBJ2-1; weak D call: TRBD1 (6 bases). CDR3 loop: CASGTRRGQLYEQFF. The DNA of the CDR3 is TGTGCCAGTGGGACACGCAGGGGTCAGCTCTATGAGCAGTTCTTC.